The present TCR beta chain was sequenced within a study of beta chain features in type 1 diabetes. The J segment lost 5 bases and the V segment lost 5 bases, leaving 4 bases of the junction unmatched. The germline CDR1 and CDR2 sequences are SNHLY and FYNNEI. The length of the CDR3 is 16 residues. Reverse transcription of all isolated RNA meant that expressed TCRB transcripts were sequenced. Sequenced by immunoSEQ multiplex PCR; TCRdb stores in-frame clones only, minus some. This table has roughly 450,000 clones, 9.5% to 12% appearing once. This clone was seen a few times. The chain carries TRBV2 and TRBJ2-1; 15 bases align to TRBD2. The sample was naive CD4+ T cells from blood. The receptor's source is a woman aged 18-29 years in good health. CDR3 DNA sequence: TGTGCCAGCAGTCTGGGACTAGCGGGAGGCCACAATGAGCAGTTCTTC. Amino acid sequence: CASSLGLAGGHNEQFF. The variable domain in full, completed from reference TRBV2 and TRBJ2-1, reads EPEVTQTPSHQVTQMGQEVILRCVPISNHLYFYWYRQILGQKVEFLVSFYNNEISEKSEIFDDQFSVERPDGSNFTLKIRSTKLEDSAMYFCASSLGLAGGHNEQFFGPGTRLTVL.